This T cell receptor beta chain was obtained from a study of blood T cell repertoires in COVID-19. For the study at large: COVID-19 samples collected from the United States, Italy and Spain covered acute and convalescent phases.

Sequencing used immunoSEQ multiplex PCR; TCRdb keeps in-frame clones, though not all of them. The sample lists a few hundred thousand clones, 65% to 85% occurring once. V shed 5 bases and J shed 2 bases, with 12 bases lying between them. This CDR3 spans 14 amino acids. Germline values: CDR1 SEHNR, CDR2 FQNEAQ (reference sequence). The chain combines TRBV7-9 with TRBJ1-1; D perhaps matches TRBD1 (6 bases). Sequencing input: peripheral blood. This receptor was identified in a middle-aged woman who had recovered from COVID-19. The CDR3, as DNA: TGTGCCAGCAGCCCACGGGACACCAACACTGAAGCTTTCTTT. Translation gives CASSPRDTNTEAFF.